A selection of T cell receptor beta chains follows, all from one sample in a study of T cell responses to AZD1222 COVID-19 vaccine. Here immunoSEQ multiplex PCR was the method, and the copy in TCRdb shows in-frame clones only, minus some. The sample has about 180,000 clones; 92% are singletons. This specimen consisted of peripheral blood, obtained 28 days after the second AZD1222 dose. Receptors originate from an adult who received the AZD1222 COVID-19 vaccine. The CDR3 runs from the conserved cysteine through the conserved F or W. A D gene is named only where the DNA matches it firmly. Not every row has a clone size; where given, it reads once, few, many or a size class.

abundance | j_gene | v_gene | d_gene | CDR3aa | CDR3nt
- | TRBJ1-6 | TRBV7-3 | - | CASSLGPRGSYNSPLHF | TGTGCCAGCAGCTTAGGCCCGAGGGGCTCCTATAATTCACCCCTCCACTTT
few | TRBJ1-2 | TRBV6-2/TRBV6-3 | - | CASSYEGSGGYTF | TGTGCCAGCAGTTACGAGGGATCCGGCGGCTACACCTTC
few | TRBJ1-2 | TRBV19 | - | CASIGRYGYTF | TGTGCCAGTATTGGTAGATATGGCTACACCTTC
- | TRBJ1-2 | TRBV4-2 | - | CASSQETDYGYTF | TGTGCCAGCAGCCAAGAGACAGACTATGGCTACACCTTC
- | TRBJ2-7 | TRBV11-1 | - | CASNSAAGTNYEQYF | TGTGCCAGCAATTCGGCAGCCGGGACAAACTACGAGCAGTACTTC
- | TRBJ2-5 | TRBV2 | - | CASSEWGVAAQTQYF | TGTGCCAGCAGTGAATGGGGCGTAGCGGCGCAGACCCAGTACTTC
- | TRBJ2-3 | TRBV11-1 | - | CASSSAGSKGDTQYF | TGTGCCAGCAGCTCAGCGGGCTCAAAAGGAGATACGCAGTATTTT
- | TRBJ1-1 | TRBV4-2 | TRBD1 | CASSQGDRVDEAFF | TGTGCCAGCAGCCAAGGGGACAGGGTGGATGAAGCTTTCTTT
once | TRBJ1-2 | TRBV19 | TRBD1 | CASSIYEGASGYTF | TGTGCCAGTAGTATCTACGAGGGGGCTAGCGGCTACACCTTC
- | TRBJ2-6 | TRBV10-3 | - | CAISDQAPSSGANVLTF | TGTGCCATCAGTGACCAGGCTCCGAGCTCTGGGGCCAACGTCCTGACTTTC
few | TRBJ2-1 | TRBV6-6 | TRBD2 | CASINGGRGNEQFF | TGTGCCAGCATTAACGGGGGGAGGGGCAATGAGCAGTTCTTC
- | TRBJ1-5 | TRBV24-1 | - | CATSDHGTPLNQPQHF | TGTGCCACCAGTGACCACGGGACACCCCTCAATCAGCCCCAGCATTTT
- | TRBJ1-2 | TRBV7-9 | - | CASSLFVEGSYGYTF | TGTGCCAGCAGCTTATTCGTAGAGGGCAGCTATGGCTACACCTTC